Shown below are 27 T cell receptor beta chains from a single sample sequenced in a study of T-cell memory formation after mild COVID-19. TCRdb re-called the 5' RACE reads with MiXCR, one entry per CDR3 protein. The data contain 100,000 to 150,000 distinct CDR3 sequences, approximately 6.2% of them singletons. Input material: PBMCs or a T cell subset sorted from them (not recorded which). Receptors were obtained from an adult woman who had mild COVID-19 (a few samples of this study predate the infection). Cell type and time point are not known.

This clonotype came up many times. The rearrangement joins TRBV7-2 to TRBJ2-3; the D is unclear. Trimming left V 0 bases short and J 6 bases short, with 7 bases between. The CDR3 loop spans 13 amino acids. Germline V gene lookup returns CDR1 SGHTA and CDR2 FQGNSA. In DNA, the CDR3 is TGTGCCAGCAGCTTAGCGAGTATGGATACGCAGTATTTT. It codes for CASSLASMDTQYF.

This clonotype was observed many times. The CDR3 DNA sequence: TGTGCCAGCAGGACGGGATCTGAAGCTTTCTTT. Amino acid sequence: CASRTGSEAFF. The gene calls are TRBV12-3 or TRBV12-4 and TRBJ1-1, with D hard to call. V lost 6 bases, J lost 6 bases, and 8 bases lay in between. The CDR3 length is 11 residues.

The CDR3 region has the DNA TGTGCCAGCAGCTTGTTCTTGGGTAGACTAGCGGGGGGTCTCTCCTACAATGAGCAGTTCTTC. Translating gives CASSLFLGRLAGGLSYNEQFF. This chain joins TRBV5-4 and TRBJ2-1, with 13 positions matching TRBD2. The CDR3 runs 21 residues. The V gene end was trimmed by 1 base and the J gene end by 0 bases; junction bases not matched to a gene: 13. CDR1 and CDR2 from the germline V gene are SGHNT and YYREEE (reference sequence).

There are many counts of this clonotype. The CDR3 bases are TGTGCCACCAGCAGACAGGGAGAGACCCAGTACTTC. Protein sequence: CATSRQGETQYF. This rearrangement joins TRBV15 to TRBJ2-5, with a possible D match to TRBD1 (5 bases). Trimming pared 2 bases from V and 4 bases from J, leaving 5 bases between. The V gene's germline CDR1 is LNHNV and CDR2 YYDKDF (reference sequence). The CDR3 covers 12 residues.

V usage is TRBV5-1 and J usage is TRBJ1-4, with D possibly TRBD1 on 5 matching bases. Looked up from germline, CDR1 is SGHRS and CDR2 is YFSETQ. The ends were cut back, 0 bases at V and 4 bases at J, with 10 bases in the middle. The CDR3 sequence is 15 residues long. CDR3 nucleotides: TGCGCCAGCAGCTTGGGACAGACACTTAATGAAAAACTGTTTTTT. Amino acids: CASSLGQTLNEKLFF.

In its sample, this clonotype was seen many times. The chain joins TRBV29-1 to TRBJ2-1; 13 bases line up with TRBD2. After removal of 3 bases from V and 4 bases from J, the junction contained 3 bases not matched to a gene. The CDR3 is made up of 15 amino acids. CDR1 and CDR2 from the germline V gene are SQVTM and ANQGSEA. CDR3 sequence reads: CSVDWGLAGYNEQFF. The CDR3 DNA is TGCAGCGTTGATTGGGGACTAGCGGGGTACAATGAGCAGTTCTTC.

The chain uses TRBV25-1 and TRBJ2-7; D perhaps matches TRBD1 (5 bases). CDR1 is MGHDK, CDR2 SYGVNS, per germline. The CDR3 runs to 14 residues. Trimming took 3 bases from V and 5 from J, leaving 14 bases between them. The CDR3, as DNA: TGTGCCAGCAGTGAGGCTAGGGGTGTGGACGAGCAGTACTTC. Translation gives CASSEARGVDEQYF.

This clonotype was seen only a few times. The chain employs TRBV5-1 and TRBJ1-1, with D uncertain. Germline V gene sequence: CDR1 SGHRS, CDR2 YFSETQ. This CDR3 has 14 amino acids. V was shortened by 2 bases and J by 1 base, with 9 bases between the two germline ends. This CDR3 reads CASSFMKENTEAFF. The CDR3 region has the DNA TGCGCCAGCAGCTTCATGAAAGAGAACACTGAAGCTTTCTTT. Based on the CDR3 plus reference TRBV5-1 and TRBJ1-1, the full variable domain is KAGVTQTPRYLIKTRGQQVTLSCSPISGHRSVSWYQQTPGQGLQFLFEYFSETQRNKGNFPGRFSGRQFSNSRSEMNVSTLELGDSALYLCASSFMKENTEAFFGQGTRLTVV.

This clonotype was seen more than once but under ten times. The chain uses TRBV7-9 and TRBJ1-4; D gene ambiguous. Germline CDR1 is SEHNR and CDR2 is FQNEAQ (reference sequence). V dropped 1 base and J dropped 2 bases, with 8 bases sitting between them. The CDR3 sequence is 15 residues long. The CDR3: CASSLGVSTNEKLFF. CDR3 coding DNA: TGTGCCAGCAGCTTAGGGGTGTCGACTAATGAAAAACTGTTTTTT.

The rearrangement links TRBV7-9 to TRBJ1-5; D perhaps matches TRBD1 (5 bases). The CDR3 runs to 14 residues. Trimming cost V 1 base and J 7 bases, with 11 bases left between them. From germline, CDR1 is SEHNR and CDR2 FQNEAQ (reference sequence). The CDR3 protein is CASSLGAGHQPQHF. The CDR3 DNA reads as TGTGCCAGCAGCTTAGGCGCAGGGCACCAGCCCCAGCATTTT.

This clonotype was counted between two and nine times. This rearrangement joins TRBV9 to TRBJ2-5, with TRBD2 identical over 16 bases. The V gene's germline CDR1 is SGDLS and CDR2 YYNGEE. The length of the CDR3 is 21 residues. Losses at the gene ends were 2 bases for V and 2 bases for J; bases not matched to a gene: 15. The CDR3 here is CASSVGLAGTSGRAQQETQYF. The CDR3 region has the DNA TGTGCCAGCAGCGTTGGACTAGCGGGGACTAGCGGGAGGGCCCAGCAAGAGACCCAGTACTTC.

The CDR3 region is CSGGKNTGELFF. CDR3 DNA sequence: TGCAGTGGGGGCAAAAACACCGGGGAGCTGTTTTTT. The chain couples TRBV20-1 to TRBJ2-2; D is possibly TRBD1 (5 bases). V lost 7 bases to trimming and J lost 2 bases, with 8 bases between them. The CDR3 runs to 12 residues. The germline V gene encodes CDR1 DFQATT and CDR2 SNEGSKA (reference sequence).

This clonotype showed up just a few times. The chain joins TRBV18 to TRBJ2-5; TRBD2 aligns across 9 bases. This CDR3 has 16 residues. Germline assignment: CDR1 KGHSH and CDR2 LQKENI. The junction had 6 bases not matched to a gene; V was cut back by 4 bases and J by 0 bases. DNA of the CDR3: TGTGCCAGCTCACTAGAACTAGCGGGCAACCAAGAGACCCAGTACTTC. It specifies CASSLELAGNQETQYF.

The sample holds one count of this clonotype. V usage is TRBV6-2 or TRBV6-3 and J usage is TRBJ1-1; D not certain. V dropped 7 bases and J dropped 6 bases, with 15 bases sitting between them. The CDR3 is made up of 13 amino acids. Looked up from germline, CDR1 is MNHEY and CDR2 is SVGEGT. CDR3 bases: TGTGCCAGCACCCGGGGTCCTACCGCTGAAGCTTTCTTT. Translation gives CASTRGPTAEAFF.

This clonotype has more than one count but fewer than ten. The chain recombines TRBV7-9 with TRBJ2-1, with 10 nucleotides matching TRBD2. V was clipped by 3 bases and J by 9 bases; unmatched bases: 5. Germline V gives CDR1 SEHNR, CDR2 FQNEAQ (reference sequence). The CDR3 loop spans 14 amino acids. CDR3 DNA sequence: TGTGCCAGCAGCTTGAAGCGGGAGGGGGGTGAGCAGTTCTTC. This sequence encodes CASSLKREGGEQFF.

This clonotype was counted ten times or more. This chain links TRBV20-1 with TRBJ2-5; D possibly corresponds to TRBD2 (6 bases). Between the trimmed V and J ends, which lost 2 bases and 0 bases, there was a span of 13 bases. The CDR3 sequence is 15 residues long. CDR1 DFQATT and CDR2 SNEGSKA come from the germline V gene (reference sequence). CDR3 coding DNA: TGCAGTGCTAGAACCGGCGGGGCGGACCAAGAGACCCAGTACTTC. Translation gives CSARTGGADQETQYF.

This clonotype was picked up many times. The rearrangement uses TRBV7-2 and TRBJ1-1, with D unresolved. V shed 3 bases and J shed 9 bases, with 8 bases lying between them. The CDR3 is 11 residues long. Looked up from germline, CDR1 is SGHTA and CDR2 is FQGNSA. The CDR3 sequence is CASSFARQAFF. The CDR3, as DNA: TGTGCCAGCAGCTTTGCCCGCCAAGCTTTCTTT.

The chain links TRBV12-3 or TRBV12-4 to TRBJ1-2, with D tentatively TRBD1 (6 bases). Trimming took off 5 bases at V and 8 bases at J, with 12 bases between the two ends. CDR3 length: 12 amino acids. CDR3 sequence: CASSPGQWGYTF. CDR3 in DNA: TGTGCCAGCAGTCCCGGACAGTGGGGCTACACCTTC.

V gene TRBV29-1 combines with J gene TRBJ2-3; D gene ambiguous. The CDR3 covers 10 residues. Trimming shortened V by 4 bases and J by 6 bases, and 5 bases separated the two germline ends. CDR1 SQVTM and CDR2 ANQGSEA come from the germline V gene. As DNA, the CDR3 is TGCAGCGTTGTTCCCGATACGCAGTATTTT. It translates to CSVVPDTQYF.

This clonotype was counted a few times. CDR3 sequence (DNA): TGTGCCAGCAGTTTTGACAGGGGTGGCACTGAAGCTTTCTTT. This codes for CASSFDRGGTEAFF. The genes are TRBV12-3 or TRBV12-4 and TRBJ1-1; TRBD1 aligns across 8 bases. After removal of 3 bases from V and 4 bases from J, the junction contained 4 bases not matched to a gene. The CDR3 runs 14 residues.

The V call is TRBV7-9, the J call TRBJ1-1; no firm D call. The CDR3 is 14 amino acids. Germline CDR1 is SEHNR and CDR2 is FQNEAQ (reference sequence). Between the trimmed V and J ends, which lost 5 bases and 1 base, there was a span of 11 bases. The CDR3 DNA sequence: TGTGCCAGCAGCCTCTCACAAGCGAACACTGAAGCTTTCTTT. This sequence encodes CASSLSQANTEAFF.

This clonotype was seen at least ten times. The chain uses TRBV7-3 and TRBJ2-1, with 11 bases fitting TRBD2. V lost 5 bases to trimming and J lost 9 bases; unmatched junction nucleotides: 15. This CDR3 contains 17 residues. CDR1 and CDR2 (germline): SGHTA, FQGTGA. In DNA form, the CDR3 reads TGTGCCAGCAGCGAAAACATGGGACTAGCGGTTAGAAGTGAGCAGTTCTTC. This gives the protein CASSENMGLAVRSEQFF. Supplemented by reference TRBV7-3 and TRBJ2-1, the full variable domain reads GAGVSQTPSNKVTEKGKYVELRCDPISGHTALYWYRQSLGQGPEFLIYFQGTGAADDSGLPNDRFFAVRPEGSVSTLKIQRTERGDSAVYLCASSENMGLAVRSEQFFGPGTRLTVL.

This clonotype was seen more than once but under ten times. V gene TRBV6-1 combines with J gene TRBJ2-6; D is uncertain. This CDR3 spans 14 amino acids. Germline CDR1 reads MNHNS; CDR2 reads SASEGT. Trimming stripped 5 bases from V and 0 bases from J, with 5 bases between. CDR3 DNA: TGTGCCAGCAGTACGGGCTCTGGGGCCAACGTCCTGACTTTC. This codes for CASSTGSGANVLTF.

In this sample, this clonotype turned up a few times. J is TRBJ2-1 and V is TRBV2; D remains ambiguous. CDR1 is SNHLY, CDR2 FYNNEI, per germline. The CDR3 runs to 15 residues. V was clipped by 2 bases and J by 6 bases, with 14 bases between them. Written as DNA, the CDR3 is TGTGCCAGCAGTGAAATCCTCCGGTCCCGCAATGAGCAGTTCTTC. This translates into CASSEILRSRNEQFF.

This clonotype appeared a few times. The chain has TRBV29-1 and TRBJ1-2; TRBD1 aligns across 8 bases. The germline gives CDR1 SQVTM, CDR2 ANQGSEA. V gave up 5 bases and J gave up 8 bases; unmatched junction bases: 7. CDR3 length: 12 residues. The CDR3 bases are TGCAGCGTTACCCGGGACAGGAGAGGCTACACCTTC. Encoded protein: CSVTRDRRGYTF.

The V and J genes are TRBV29-1 and TRBJ2-2; 9 bases align to TRBD1. The length of the CDR3 is 16 residues. V lost 4 bases and J lost 4; bases outside the gene matches: 10. The germline gives CDR1 SQVTM, CDR2 ANQGSEA. The CDR3 DNA is TGCAGCGTTGCCGGCTCCGGGACAGGGTTCACCGGGGAGCTGTTTTTT. Translating gives CSVAGSGTGFTGELFF.

This clonotype has a count of ten or more. The chain couples TRBV12-3 or TRBV12-4 to TRBJ2-2, with 9 positions matching TRBD1. CDR3 length: 21 amino acids. The V segment lost 6 bases and the J segment 3 bases; nucleotides outside the gene matches: 23. The CDR3: CASREVGQGLGASHDTGELFF. The CDR3 region has the DNA TGTGCCAGCAGGGAAGTAGGACAGGGGCTCGGCGCTAGCCACGACACCGGGGAGCTGTTTTTT.